These T cell receptor beta chains were read from a single sample in a study of cytomegalovirus exposure and HLA in healthy donors. Only in-frame clones appear in the TCRdb table, and some are missing; sequencing was by immunoSEQ multiplex PCR. The top ten clones hold roughly 3.9% of a sample with about 94,000 clones, more than 60% of them seen once. Sequencing was carried out using PBMCs. All receptors come from a young man in good health and CMV-seronegative. Both conserved end residues are part of each CDR3. The order of the fields is V gene, D gene, clone size, J gene, CDR3 protein, CDR3 DNA. A D gene is named only where the DNA matches it firmly. Not all rows give a size; the values are once, few, many and, for expanded clones, a class.

TRBV9	-	once	TRBJ1-5	CASSVGVGLNQPQHF	TGTGCCAGCAGCGTAGGGGTAGGACTCAATCAGCCCCAGCATTTT
TRBV14	-	-	TRBJ1-1	CASSHLLTEAFF	TGTGCCAGCAGCCATCTTCTCACTGAAGCTTTCTTT
TRBV11-2	TRBD1	-	TRBJ2-2	CASSPGKGGNTGELFF	TGTGCCAGCAGCCCGGGGAAAGGGGGCAACACCGGGGAGCTGTTTTTT
TRBV19	-	-	TRBJ2-1	CASSTDYSRSEQFF	TGTGCCAGTAGTACTGATTATTCTCGGAGTGAGCAGTTCTTC
TRBV2	-	few	TRBJ2-7	CASSDPRRVPYEQYF	TGTGCCAGCAGTGATCCCCGCCGGGTCCCCTACGAGCAGTACTTC
TRBV2	-	-	TRBJ2-7	CASSLNEQYF	TGTGCCAGCAGTCTAAACGAGCAGTACTTC
TRBV7-2	-	-	TRBJ1-3	CASSRSNSGNTIYF	TGTGCCAGCAGCCGGTCGAATTCTGGAAACACCATATATTTT
TRBV18	TRBD1	-	TRBJ1-2	CASSPGQPPYGYTF	TGTGCCAGCTCACCGGGACAGCCGCCCTATGGCTACACCTTC
TRBV15	-	-	TRBJ2-3	CATSRESAEFTDTQYF	TGTGCCACCAGCAGAGAATCAGCGGAATTCACAGATACGCAGTATTTT
TRBV30	-	-	TRBJ2-3	CACLWQGRDTQYF	TGTGCCTGTTTGTGGCAGGGAAGGGATACGCAGTATTTT
TRBV29-1	TRBD1	-	TRBJ2-2	CSVERDRDLTGELFF	TGCAGCGTTGAAAGGGACAGGGATCTCACCGGGGAGCTGTTTTTT
TRBV5-6	-	-	TRBJ1-2	CASEYGTYGYTF	TGTGCCAGCGAGTACGGTACCTATGGCTACACCTTC
TRBV6-6	TRBD2	-	TRBJ2-5	CASRAAGGRQTQYF	TGTGCCAGCAGGGCGGCGGGAGGCCGGCAGACCCAGTACTTC
TRBV2	-	few	TRBJ2-7	CASGGAEQYF	TGTGCCAGTGGAGGCGCCGAGCAGTACTTC
TRBV6-5	-	-	TRBJ2-7	CASSYSGTLYEQYF	TGTGCCAGCAGTTACTCAGGGACACTCTACGAGCAGTACTTC
TRBV6-4	TRBD1	-	TRBJ1-2	CASSDSPDRADGYTF	TGTGCCAGCAGTGACTCCCCGGACAGGGCGGATGGCTACACCTTC
TRBV11-3	TRBD1	-	TRBJ2-2	CASSSGTGGNTGELFF	TGTGCCAGCAGCTCTGGGACAGGGGGGAACACCGGGGAGCTGTTTTTT
TRBV27	-	-	TRBJ2-7	CASSLTGYEQYF	TGTGCCAGCAGTTTGACAGGCTACGAGCAGTACTTC
TRBV11-2	-	-	TRBJ2-3	CASSLAGLTDTQYF	TGTGCCAGCAGCTTAGCGGGACTCACAGATACGCAGTATTTT
TRBV25-1	-	-	TRBJ2-5	CASSEFGGSQETQYF	TGTGCCAGCAGTGAATTCGGGGGATCTCAAGAGACCCAGTACTTC
TRBV11-1	-	-	TRBJ2-1	CASSQDWDNEQFF	TGTGCCAGCAGCCAGGACTGGGACAATGAGCAGTTCTTC
TRBV27	-	once	TRBJ1-4	CASSLAQDNEKLFF	TGTGCCAGCAGTTTAGCACAGGATAATGAAAAACTGTTTTTT
TRBV29-1	TRBD1	-	TRBJ2-2	CSYGQGGTGELFF	TGCAGCTATGGACAGGGGGGCACCGGGGAGCTGTTTTTT
TRBV18	TRBD1	-	TRBJ2-7	CASSPLQGPYEQYF	TGTGCCAGCTCACCGTTACAGGGGCCCTACGAGCAGTACTTC
TRBV11-1	-	-	TRBJ2-5	CASSKTGQETQYF	TGTGCCAGCAGCAAGACAGGACAAGAGACCCAGTACTTC
TRBV9	TRBD1	-	TRBJ2-5	CASSGGQGAGETQYF	TGTGCCAGCAGCGGCGGACAGGGGGCGGGAGAGACCCAGTACTTC
TRBV7-6	TRBD2	-	TRBJ2-1	CASSLLPGGLNEQFF	TGTGCCAGCAGCCTGCTACCGGGGGGGCTTAATGAGCAGTTCTTC
TRBV5-1	TRBD1	few	TRBJ1-3	CASSGRPGQGYTIYF	TGCGCCAGCAGCGGACGTCCGGGACAGGGCTACACCATATATTTT
TRBV5-4	TRBD1	hyperexpanded	TRBJ1-3	CASSRDRDRGLSGNTIYF	TGTGCCAGCAGCAGAGACCGGGACAGGGGGCTATCTGGAAACACCATATATTTT
TRBV27	-	-	TRBJ2-2	CASSWTGRASTGELFF	TGTGCCAGCAGTTGGACAGGGAGGGCGTCCACCGGGGAGCTGTTTTTT
TRBV11-1	TRBD2	-	TRBJ2-7	CASSSRLAGRYEQYF	TGTGCCAGCAGCTCCAGACTAGCTGGTAGGTACGAGCAGTACTTC
TRBV6-6	TRBD2	-	TRBJ2-5	CLAGGLQETQYF	TGTCTGGCGGGGGGCCTCCAAGAGACCCAGTACTTC
TRBV5-1	TRBD2	-	TRBJ2-4	CASSLDGGENIQYF	TGCGCCAGCAGCTTGGACGGGGGGGAAAACATTCAGTACTTC
TRBV14	TRBD2	-	TRBJ2-7	CASSQGGLAGRYEQYF	TGTGCCAGCAGCCAAGGGGGACTAGCGGGCCGCTACGAGCAGTACTTC
TRBV30	-	-	TRBJ1-2	CAWSVHFETAEGYTF	TGTGCCTGGAGTGTACATTTCGAGACAGCCGAGGGCTACACCTTC
TRBV7-9	-	few	TRBJ1-1	CASSPRTRGDVAFF	TGTGCCAGCAGCCCTCGGACGCGCGGGGACGTAGCTTTCTTT
TRBV7-2	-	-	TRBJ2-7	CASSPGMAAQYF	TGTGCCAGCAGCCCGGGAATGGCGGCGCAGTACTTC
TRBV10-2	-	-	TRBJ1-1	CASSDNRLNEAFF	TGCGCCAGCAGTGACAACAGGTTGAATGAAGCTTTCTTT
TRBV6-6	-	few	TRBJ2-1	CASSSLTEGLRNEQFF	TGTGCCAGCAGTTCCCTCACAGAGGGTTTACGGAATGAGCAGTTCTTC
TRBV5-1	-	few	TRBJ2-7	CASSADSYEQYF	TGCGCCAGCAGCGCCGACAGCTACGAGCAGTACTTC
TRBV21-1	-	-	TRBJ2-1	CASSSSGTSGYNEQFF	TGTGCCAGCAGCTCTTCCGGGACTAGCGGGTACAATGAGCAGTTCTTC
TRBV18	-	few	TRBJ1-5	CASSPSGPSPSLQHF	TGTGCCAGCTCACCGAGCGGACCATCCCCCTCTCTCCAGCATTTT
TRBV5-4	TRBD2	-	TRBJ2-7	CASSWRLAGRSYEQYF	TGTGCCAGCAGCTGGAGACTAGCGGGAAGGTCCTACGAGCAGTACTTC